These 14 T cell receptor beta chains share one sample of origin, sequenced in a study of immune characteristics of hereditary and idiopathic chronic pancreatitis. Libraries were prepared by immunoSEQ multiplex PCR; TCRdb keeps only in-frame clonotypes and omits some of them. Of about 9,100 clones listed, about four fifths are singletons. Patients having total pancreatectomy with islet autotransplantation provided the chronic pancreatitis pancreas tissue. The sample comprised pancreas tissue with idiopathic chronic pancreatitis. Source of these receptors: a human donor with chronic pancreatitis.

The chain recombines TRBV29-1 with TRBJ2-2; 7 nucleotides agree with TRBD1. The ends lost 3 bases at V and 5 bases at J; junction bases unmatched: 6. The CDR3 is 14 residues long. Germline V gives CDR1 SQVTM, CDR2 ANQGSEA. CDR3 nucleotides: TGCAGCGTTGAGGGTGGCAGGGGGACCGGGGAGCTGTTTTTT. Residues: CSVEGGRGTGELFF.

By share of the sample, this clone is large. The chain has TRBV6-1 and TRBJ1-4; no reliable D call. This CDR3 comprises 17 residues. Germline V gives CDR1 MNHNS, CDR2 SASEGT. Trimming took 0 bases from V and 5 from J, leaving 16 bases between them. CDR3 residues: CASSEARSGRSNEKLFF. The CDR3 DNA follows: TGTGCCAGCAGTGAAGCAAGGAGTGGACGCTCGAATGAAAAACTGTTTTTT.

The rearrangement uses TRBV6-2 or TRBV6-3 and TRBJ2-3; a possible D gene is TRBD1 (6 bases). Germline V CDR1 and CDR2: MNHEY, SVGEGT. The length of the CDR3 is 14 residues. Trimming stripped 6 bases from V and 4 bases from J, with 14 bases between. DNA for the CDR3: TGTGCCAGCAGCCAGGGGTACGGGGCAGATACGCAGTATTTT. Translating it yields CASSQGYGADTQYF.

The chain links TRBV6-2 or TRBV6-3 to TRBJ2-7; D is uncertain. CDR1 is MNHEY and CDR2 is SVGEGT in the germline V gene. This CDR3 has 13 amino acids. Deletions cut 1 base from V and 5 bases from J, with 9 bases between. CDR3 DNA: TGTGCCAGCAGTTACTTCGATCGGCACGAGCAGTACTTC. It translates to CASSYFDRHEQYF.

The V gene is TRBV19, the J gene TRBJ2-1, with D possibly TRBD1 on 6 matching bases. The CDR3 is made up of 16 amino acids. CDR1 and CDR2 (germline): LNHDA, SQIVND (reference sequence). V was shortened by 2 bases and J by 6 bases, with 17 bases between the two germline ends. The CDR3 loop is CASSIRRSNRVNEQFF. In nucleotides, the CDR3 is TGTGCCAGTAGTATACGAAGATCCAACAGGGTCAATGAGCAGTTCTTC. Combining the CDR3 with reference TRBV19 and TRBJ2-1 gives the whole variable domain DGGITQSPKYLFRKEGQNVTLSCEQNLNHDAMYWYRQDPGQGLRLIYYSQIVNDFQKGDIAEGYSVSREKKESFPLTVTSAQKNPTAFYLCASSIRRSNRVNEQFFGPGTRLTVL.

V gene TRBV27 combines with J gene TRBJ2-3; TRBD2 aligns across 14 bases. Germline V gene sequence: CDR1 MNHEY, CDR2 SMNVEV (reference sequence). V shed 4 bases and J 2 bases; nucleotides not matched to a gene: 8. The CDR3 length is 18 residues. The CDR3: CASSSTSGGAAYTDTQYF. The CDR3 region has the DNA TGTGCCAGCAGTTCGACTAGCGGGGGGGCCGCGTACACAGATACGCAGTATTTT.

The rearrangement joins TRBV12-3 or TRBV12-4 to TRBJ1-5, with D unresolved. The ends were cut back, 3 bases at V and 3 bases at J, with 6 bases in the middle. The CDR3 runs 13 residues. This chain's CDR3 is CASSFGVNQPQHF. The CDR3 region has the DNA TGTGCCAGCAGTTTCGGGGTCAATCAGCCCCAGCATTTT.

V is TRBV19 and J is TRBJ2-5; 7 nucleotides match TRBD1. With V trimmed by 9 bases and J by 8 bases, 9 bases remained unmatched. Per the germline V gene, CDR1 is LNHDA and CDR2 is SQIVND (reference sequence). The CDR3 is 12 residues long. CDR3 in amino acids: CASYGTEGTQYF. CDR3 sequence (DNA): TGTGCCAGCTACGGGACAGAGGGAACCCAGTACTTC.

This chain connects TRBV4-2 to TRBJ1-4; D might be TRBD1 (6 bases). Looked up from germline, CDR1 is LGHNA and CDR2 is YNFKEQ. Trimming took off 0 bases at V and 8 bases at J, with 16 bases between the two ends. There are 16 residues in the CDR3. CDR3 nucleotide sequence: TGTGCCAGCAGCCAAGATTTGGGGGGGCTTGGGGAAAAACTGTTTTTT. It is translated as CASSQDLGGLGEKLFF.

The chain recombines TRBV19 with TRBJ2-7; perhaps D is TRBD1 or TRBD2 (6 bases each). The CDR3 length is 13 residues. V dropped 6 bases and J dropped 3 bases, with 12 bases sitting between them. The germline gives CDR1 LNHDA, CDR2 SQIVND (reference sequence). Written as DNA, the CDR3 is TGTGCCAGTAGACGGGGGCCCAACTACGAGCAGTACTTC. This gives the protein CASRRGPNYEQYF.

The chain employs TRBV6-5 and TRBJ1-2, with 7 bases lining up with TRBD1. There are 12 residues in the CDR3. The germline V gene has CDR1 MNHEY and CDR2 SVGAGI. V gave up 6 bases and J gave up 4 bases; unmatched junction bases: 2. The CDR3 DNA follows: TGTGCCAGCAGCAGGGGGGGCTATGGCTACACCTTC. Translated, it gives CASSRGGYGYTF.

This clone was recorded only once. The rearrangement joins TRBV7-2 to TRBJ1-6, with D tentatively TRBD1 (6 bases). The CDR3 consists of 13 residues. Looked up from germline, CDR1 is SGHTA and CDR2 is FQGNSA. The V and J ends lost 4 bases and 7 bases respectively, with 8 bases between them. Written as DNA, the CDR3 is TGTGCCAGCAGCTCCACAGGGAATTCACCCCTCCACTTT. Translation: CASSSTGNSPLHF.

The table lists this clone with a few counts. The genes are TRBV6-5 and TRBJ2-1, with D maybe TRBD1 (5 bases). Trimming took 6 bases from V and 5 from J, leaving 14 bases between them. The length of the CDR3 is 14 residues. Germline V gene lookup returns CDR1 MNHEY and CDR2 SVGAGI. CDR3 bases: TGTGCCAGCAGCGCGACCCAGGGTAACAATGAGCAGTTCTTC. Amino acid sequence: CASSATQGNNEQFF.

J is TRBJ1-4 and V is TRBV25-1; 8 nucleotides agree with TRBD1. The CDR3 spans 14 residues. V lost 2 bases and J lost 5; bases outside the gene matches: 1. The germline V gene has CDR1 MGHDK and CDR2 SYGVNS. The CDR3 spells CASSERQGNEKLFF. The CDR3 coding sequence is TGTGCCAGCAGTGAAAGACAGGGGAATGAAAAACTGTTTTTT.